Presented here are 21 T cell receptor beta chains from one specimen sequenced in a study of T cells after yellow fever vaccination. Each CDR3 protein gets one entry after TCRdb re-called the 5' RACE reads with MiXCR. In the table there are about 96,000 distinct CDR3 sequences, 8.9% of which are singletons. Sequencing used CD8+ T cells not binding an NS4B(214-222) dextramer, sorted from PBMCs, obtained about 2 weeks after the first yellow fever vaccination. The receptors come from a man aged 18-30 years who received the YFV17D yellow fever vaccine.

The V and J genes are TRBV6-1 and TRBJ1-5; D might be TRBD1 (5 bases). The CDR3 runs to 13 residues. Looked up from germline, CDR1 is MNHNS and CDR2 is SASEGT. Trimming removed 4 bases at V and 7 bases at J, with 11 bases between. The CDR3 sequence is CASSGDSAQPQHF. CDR3 coding DNA: TGTGCCAGCAGTGGCGACAGCGCGCAGCCCCAGCATTTT.

This clonotype was recorded a few times. This chain joins TRBV27 and TRBJ1-4; the D gene is possibly TRBD1 (5 bases). Germline V gene sequence: CDR1 MNHEY, CDR2 SMNVEV (reference sequence). The CDR3 runs 14 residues. V lost 4 bases and J 5 bases, leaving 11 bases between the germline ends. The CDR3 region has the DNA TGTGCCAGCAGTTGGGGACGGAAAAATGAAAAACTGTTTTTT. Its protein is CASSWGRKNEKLFF.

In its sample, this clonotype was seen a few times. The rearrangement uses TRBV7-2 and TRBJ2-3, with D perhaps matching TRBD1 or TRBD2 (5 bases each). V was clipped by 7 bases and J by 2 bases, with 19 bases between them. The CDR3 has 16 residues. Germline V gene data show CDR1 as SGHTA and CDR2 as FQGNSA. CDR3 sequence: CASNTFPLGATDTQYF. The CDR3 DNA follows: TGTGCCAGCAATACTTTCCCTCTCGGGGCCACAGATACGCAGTATTTT.

A note on this clonotype: A much larger clonotype is one base distant, so this may be a read error. The V call is TRBV3-1, the J call TRBJ2-7; D is perhaps TRBD1 (6 bases). The CDR3 runs 16 residues. CDR1 and CDR2 from the germline V gene are LGHDT and YNNKEL (reference sequence). The CDR3 loop is CATSQKPRTDSYEQYF. The CDR3 DNA reads TGTGCCACCAGCCAAAAACCTCGGACAGATTCCTACGAGCAGTACTTC.

J is TRBJ1-2 and V is TRBV7-9; no definite D call. CDR1 SEHNR and CDR2 FQNEAQ come from the germline V gene (reference sequence). Trimming removed 1 base at V and 6 bases at J, with 9 bases between. There are 13 residues in the CDR3. CDR3: CASSLGRIHGYTF. The CDR3 coding sequence is TGTGCCAGCAGCTTAGGACGGATTCATGGCTACACCTTC.

The rearrangement uses TRBV27 and TRBJ1-1; TRBD1 matches 8 bases. The germline V gene has CDR1 MNHEY and CDR2 SMNVEV (reference sequence). V lost 6 bases, J lost 4 bases, and 10 bases stayed unmatched. The CDR3 length is 15 residues. CDR3 DNA sequence: TGTGCCAGCAGGACCCAGACAGGGGTCAGCACTGAAGCTTTCTTT. The encoded protein is CASRTQTGVSTEAFF.

The V call is TRBV7-3, the J call TRBJ2-5, with 7 bases matching TRBD2. From germline, CDR1 is SGHTA and CDR2 FQGTGA. This CDR3 region has 15 residues. The trim removed 1 base at V and 3 bases at J, leaving 5 bases unmatched. The CDR3 is CASSLIGGGEETQYF. For the CDR3, the DNA is TGTGCCAGCAGCTTAATCGGCGGGGGAGAAGAGACCCAGTACTTC.

This clonotype has just a few counts. Written as DNA, the CDR3 is TGCGCCAGCAGCCAAGATTCGGTGGTGGCAACTGAAGCTTTCTTT. Protein sequence: CASSQDSVVATEAFF. This sequence joins TRBV4-3 and TRBJ1-1; D call uncertain. CDR1 is LGHNA and CDR2 is YSLEER in the germline V gene. This CDR3 comprises 15 residues. V shed 0 bases and J shed 5 bases, with 13 bases lying between them.

This clonotype was detected a few times. This chain links TRBV9 with TRBJ2-7, with 9 bases that match TRBD1. J was trimmed by 7 bases and V by 3 bases; bases with no gene match: 5. Germline V lookup: CDR1 SGDLS, CDR2 YYNGEE. The CDR3 runs to 13 residues. CDR3 residues: CASSAYGTGEQYF. As DNA, the CDR3 is TGTGCCAGCAGCGCATACGGGACAGGGGAGCAGTACTTC.

This clonotype was recorded a few times. V and J are TRBV12-3 or TRBV12-4 and TRBJ1-2, with D perhaps matching TRBD1 (6 bases). V was shortened by 6 bases and J by 4 bases, with 24 bases between the two germline ends. The CDR3 has 17 residues. CDR3 bases: TGTGCCAGCAGCCCGGAGACAGGCCGCCTTTTTCCCTATGGCTACACCTTC. Protein sequence: CASSPETGRLFPYGYTF.

The chain employs TRBV7-9 and TRBJ2-5; TRBD1 matches 7 bases. J gave up 2 bases and V 1 base, and 4 bases lay outside the gene matches. CDR3 length equals 15 residues. Germline lookup yields CDR1 SEHNR and CDR2 FQNEAQ (reference sequence). The CDR3 DNA reads TGTGCCAGCAGCTTAGAAGGGGACAGACAAGAGACCCAGTACTTC. It is translated as CASSLEGDRQETQYF. Full variable domain (missing parts from reference TRBV7-9 and TRBJ2-5): DTGVSQNPRHKITKRGQNVTFRCDPISEHNRLYWYRQTLGQGPEFLTYFQNEAQLEKSRLLSDRFSAERPKGSFSTLEIQRTEQGDSAMYLCASSLEGDRQETQYFGPGTRLLVL.

The chain links TRBV12-3 or TRBV12-4 to TRBJ1-5; D may be TRBD1 (6 bases). CDR3 length: 13 amino acids. Trimming took 8 bases from V and 5 from J, leaving 13 bases between them. This CDR3 reads CASQGTAYQPQHF. CDR3 coding DNA: TGTGCCAGCCAGGGGACGGCTTATCAGCCCCAGCATTTT.

The J gene is TRBJ1-2, the V gene TRBV6-5, with no clear D. Per the germline V gene, CDR1 is MNHEY and CDR2 is SVGAGI. V lost 0 bases, J lost 8 bases, and 7 bases lay in between. The CDR3 runs 12 residues. The CDR3 nucleotides are TGTGCCAGCAGTTACTCGACGGGAGGCTACACCTTC. Protein product: CASSYSTGGYTF.

This clonotype was picked up a small number of times. This chain links TRBV7-9 with TRBJ2-7, with TRBD1 identical over 10 bases. The CDR3 covers 14 residues. Germline loops: CDR1 SEHNR, CDR2 FQNEAQ (reference sequence). V lost 6 bases, J lost 4 bases, and 6 bases stayed unmatched. CDR3 residues: CASSAGTGEYEQYV. In DNA, the CDR3 is TGTGCCAGCAGTGCCGGGACAGGGGAATACGAGCAGTACGTC.

This clonotype was seen more than once but under ten times. The V call is TRBV29-1, the J call TRBJ2-1; D is uncertain. This CDR3 comprises 14 residues. CDR1 is SQVTM, CDR2 ANQGSEA, per germline. Between the trimmed V and J ends, which lost 0 bases and 5 bases, there was a span of 11 bases. The CDR3 loop is CSVEEVGRNNEQFF. The CDR3 nucleotides read TGCAGCGTTGAAGAAGTGGGCAGGAACAATGAGCAGTTCTTC.

The chain is built from TRBV9 and TRBJ2-1, with TRBD2 matching 7 bases. The CDR3 is 16 residues long. Germline V gene data show CDR1 as SGDLS and CDR2 as YYNGEE. Trimming removed 1 base from V and 2 bases from J; junction bases left unmatched: 6. The CDR3 region is CASSVPAAGAYNEQFF. CDR3 in DNA: TGTGCCAGCAGCGTACCCGCGGCGGGAGCCTACAATGAGCAGTTCTTC.

The table lists this clonotype with a few counts. V and J are TRBV19 and TRBJ1-5; 9 bases map to TRBD1. Germline loops: CDR1 LNHDA, CDR2 SQIVND (reference sequence). J was trimmed by 3 bases and V by 3 bases; bases with no gene match: 9. The CDR3 length is 17 residues. CDR3 in amino acids: CASSIVQGAMDNQPQHF. CDR3 DNA sequence: TGTGCCAGTAGTATCGTACAGGGGGCGATGGACAATCAGCCCCAGCATTTT. Together with reference TRBV19 and TRBJ1-5, the CDR3 gives the full variable domain: DGGITQSPKYLFRKEGQNVTLSCEQNLNHDAMYWYRQDPGQGLRLIYYSQIVNDFQKGDIAEGYSVSREKKESFPLTVTSAQKNPTAFYLCASSIVQGAMDNQPQHFGDGTRLSIL.

The chain combines TRBV6-2 or TRBV6-3 with TRBJ1-1; a possible D gene is TRBD1 (6 bases). From germline, CDR1 is MNHEY and CDR2 SVGEGT. The CDR3 length is 11 residues. Trimming stripped 6 bases from V and 6 bases from J, with 8 bases between. The CDR3 is CASRRGAEAFF. The CDR3 region has the DNA TGTGCCAGCAGGAGGGGGGCTGAAGCTTTCTTT.

This clonotype was counted ten times or more. This chain's CDR3 is CASSPRTDTQYF. CDR3 nucleotides: TGTGCCAGCAGCCCCCGCACAGATACGCAGTATTTT. The J gene is TRBJ2-3, the V gene TRBV9; D ambiguous. The germline V gene has CDR1 SGDLS and CDR2 YYNGEE. This CDR3 is built from 12 residues. Trimming stripped 4 bases from V and 1 base from J, with 4 bases between.

J is TRBJ2-7 and V is TRBV4-1, with TRBD1 as a possible D gene (6 bases). V was pared by 1 base and J by 5 bases, with 18 bases between. This CDR3 has 16 amino acids. Germline assignment: CDR1 MGHRA and CDR2 YSYEKL. This chain's CDR3 is CASSQGYLGPGDEQYF. The DNA of the CDR3 is TGCGCCAGCAGCCAAGGGTATTTGGGACCAGGGGACGAGCAGTACTTC.

This clonotype was detected ten times or more. The V call is TRBV29-1, the J call TRBJ2-1; no firm D call. Germline lookup yields CDR1 SQVTM and CDR2 ANQGSEA. The V end lost 5 bases, the J end lost 1 base, and 15 bases lay between the germline ends. This CDR3 spans 15 amino acids. The CDR3 nucleotides are TGCAGCGTTAAATCAGTCGGCGAGTCCTACAATGAGCAGTTCTTC. Residues: CSVKSVGESYNEQFF.